The present T cell receptor (beta chain) was sequenced within a study of blood T cell repertoires in COVID-19. Turning to the study itself: Acute-phase and convalescent COVID-19 samples originated in the United States, Italy and Spain. PBMCs, B-cell-depleted T cells, or T cells provided the cDNA or gDNA that made up the material.

The study recruited people aged about 18 to 95 years across approximately 23 US areas. Sequencing used immunoSEQ multiplex PCR; TCRdb keeps in-frame clones, though not all of them. The table has around 480,000 clones, around 87% seen once; the top ten hold roughly 0.7%. The CDR3 loop spans 14 amino acids. After removal of 3 bases from V and 5 bases from J, the junction contained 4 bases not matched to a gene. CDR1 is MDHEN and CDR2 is SYDVKM in the germline V gene. Material for sequencing was PBMCs or T cells enriched from blood (not recorded which). This rearrangement joins TRBV28 to TRBJ1-2; 9 bases align to TRBD1. This clonotype originated in a woman in her late teens or twenties who had recovered from COVID-19. CDR3: CASSFGTGYYGYTF. The CDR3 DNA follows: TGTGCCAGCAGTTTCGGGACAGGGTATTATGGCTACACCTTC.